This T cell receptor beta chain is drawn from a study of response to subunit inactivated influenza vaccine. Only a few counts were recorded for this clonotype. After removal of 5 bases from V and 3 bases from J, the junction contained 11 bases not matched to a gene. The CDR3 totals 16 residues. Germline V gives CDR1 SEHNR, CDR2 FQNEAQ (reference sequence). In TCRdb, the RT-PCR reads were re-called with MiXCR into one record per CDR3 protein. The profile covers roughly 190,000 distinct CDR3 sequences, with under 15% appearing a single time and approximately 27% taken by the ten largest. The receptor was derived from a man aged 45-60 years who received an inactivated influenza vaccine. The material sequenced was CD8+ T cells sorted from PBMCs, taken 5 days after vaccination. The rearrangement joins TRBV7-9 to TRBJ2-7; TRBD1 matches at 9 bases. The CDR3 protein is CASSPHAGQGVYEQYF. CDR3 DNA: TGTGCCAGCAGCCCCCATGCGGGACAGGGCGTCTACGAGCAGTACTTC.